Sequencing of this T cell receptor (beta chain) was carried out in a study of blood T cell repertoires in COVID-19. The overall study: Italy, Spain and the United States were the sources of the convalescent and acute COVID-19 samples. In each case, the material was cDNA or gDNA derived from T cells, B-cell-depleted T cells, or PBMCs.

Trimming cost V 3 bases and J 3 bases, with 15 bases left between them. Germline values: CDR1 MGHRA, CDR2 YSYEKL. The length of the CDR3 is 16 residues. The authors' processing: The authors estimated nucleated cell counts from reference gene primer amplification. Using immunoSEQ multiplex PCR, the repertoire was profiled, and TCRdb retains in-frame clones only, with some absent. V, J and clone size are taken as reported in that table, and D and trimming were inferred from the DNA itself. Of over 45,000 clones listed, about 89% are singletons. This chain joins TRBV4-1 and TRBJ1-5; tentatively, D is TRBD1 (6 bases). Specimen: peripheral blood. The clonotype was recovered from a woman in her fifties or sixties with active or convalescent COVID-19. DNA for the CDR3: TGCGCCAGCAGCCAGTTACAGGGACGTGACAATCAGCCCCAGCATTTT. It specifies CASSQLQGRDNQPQHF.